Listed here are 24 T cell receptor beta chains from one sample, sequenced in a study of OX40 agonist ivuxolimab in advanced cancers. Generated by immunoSEQ multiplex PCR, the TCRdb table keeps only in-frame clones and is missing some. The sample yields some 86,000 clones, roughly 87% seen once. Here the sequenced sample was CD4+ or CD8+ T cells sorted from blood, taken in a trial of the OX40 agonist ivuxolimab. The origin of the receptors is an adult with an advanced solid tumor such as melanoma, head and neck, liver or kidney cancer.

The gene calls are TRBV7-8 and TRBJ2-1; the match to TRBD2 covers 11 bases. CDR3 length equals 19 residues. Germline V gene sequence: CDR1 SGHVS, CDR2 FQNEAQ. V lost 2 bases, J lost 0 bases, and 9 bases stayed unmatched. CDR3 sequence (DNA): TGTGCCAGCAGCTTAAAGTTAGCGGGGGGGCGGAGCTCCTACAATGAGCAGTTCTTC. This gives the protein CASSLKLAGGRSSYNEQFF.

This clone has just one count. This sequence joins TRBV29-1 and TRBJ1-2; TRBD1 aligns across 9 bases. This CDR3 has 14 amino acids. Losses at the gene ends were 3 bases for V and 8 bases for J; bases not matched to a gene: 10. From germline, CDR1 is SQVTM and CDR2 ANQGSEA. The CDR3 nucleotides read TGCAGCGTTGAGGGGGACAGGGTTACGAGCGGCTACACCTTC. As protein: CSVEGDRVTSGYTF.

This clone was recorded a few times. This chain uses TRBV7-8 with TRBJ2-7; TRBD2 matches at 11 bases. This CDR3 has 15 residues. V lost 5 bases, J lost 1 base, and 4 bases stayed unmatched. CDR1 is SGHVS and CDR2 is FQNEAQ in the germline V gene. CDR3 bases: TGTGCCAGCAGCCCTCGACTAGCGGGATCCTACGAGCAGTACTTC. Its translation: CASSPRLAGSYEQYF.

The rearrangement joins TRBV7-9 to TRBJ1-4, with 10 bases fitting TRBD1. The CDR3 contains 16 residues. Germline CDR1 and CDR2: SEHNR and FQNEAQ (reference sequence). After removal of 0 bases from V and 5 bases from J, the junction contained 3 bases not matched to a gene. This CDR3 reads CASSLAGTGVNEKLFF. The CDR3 DNA reads as TGTGCCAGCAGCTTAGCCGGGACAGGGGTGAATGAAAAACTGTTTTTT.

The chain uses TRBV7-3 and TRBJ1-2; D may be TRBD1 (6 bases). The germline V gene encodes CDR1 SGHTA and CDR2 FQGTGA. This CDR3 has 15 residues. V gave up 2 bases and J gave up 1 base, with 11 bases separating them. The CDR3 is CASSLGVGGNYGYTF. CDR3 sequence (DNA): TGTGCCAGCAGCTTAGGGGTAGGGGGTAACTATGGCTACACCTTC.

This chain links TRBV7-2 with TRBJ1-2; tentatively, D is TRBD1 (5 bases). The ends were cut back, 6 bases at V and 1 base at J, with 9 bases in the middle. The CDR3 loop spans 13 amino acids. In germline, CDR1 is SGHTA, CDR2 FQGNSA. The CDR3 nucleotides are TGTGCCAGCAGTTCGGACAATAACTATGGCTACACCTTC. Translation: CASSSDNNYGYTF.

The V and J genes are TRBV10-3 and TRBJ1-2; D may be TRBD1 (5 bases). The V and J ends lost 3 bases and 4 bases respectively, with 24 bases between them. Per germline, CDR1 ENHRY and CDR2 SYGVKD. The CDR3 runs to 18 residues. The CDR3 DNA sequence: TGTGCCATCAGTGAAGGGGCTCAGGCCCCTCGGGTTGTCTATGGCTACACCTTC. Protein product: CAISEGAQAPRVVYGYTF.

This clone appeared a few times. The gene calls are TRBV6-6 and TRBJ1-1, with D unclear. CDR1 is MNHNY, CDR2 SVGAGI, per germline (reference sequence). The CDR3 is 13 residues long. Trimming removed 7 bases from V and 3 bases from J, with 12 bases in between. CDR3 in amino acids: CASTPQEYTEAFF. DNA for the CDR3: TGTGCCAGCACCCCCCAAGAGTACACTGAAGCTTTCTTT.

The chain has TRBV10-3 and TRBJ1-5; possibly TRBD1 for D (6 bases). The V and J ends lost 3 bases and 6 bases respectively, with 12 bases between them. CDR1 and CDR2 from the germline V gene are ENHRY and SYGVKD. The CDR3 sequence is 14 residues long. DNA of the CDR3: TGTGCCATCAGTGACACAGGGTGGGGTCAGCCCCAGCATTTT. Translation gives CAISDTGWGQPQHF.

This sequence joins TRBV7-2 and TRBJ2-2; 8 nucleotides line up with TRBD1. Looked up from germline, CDR1 is SGHTA and CDR2 is FQGNSA. CDR3 length: 17 amino acids. J lost 5 bases, V lost 1 base, and 9 bases had no gene match. For the CDR3, the DNA is TGTGCCAGCAGCTTAGGAAGGAGGACAGGGAATACCGGGGAGCTGTTTTTT. Its translation: CASSLGRRTGNTGELFF.

This chain connects TRBV10-1 to TRBJ2-7; D perhaps matches TRBD2 (6 bases). V was cut by 2 bases and J by 6 bases, with 17 bases left in between. CDR3 length equals 15 residues. Germline V CDR1 and CDR2: WNHNN, SYGVQD (reference sequence). The CDR3 reads CASSEVGGKGGEQYF. DNA of the CDR3: TGCGCCAGCAGTGAGGTAGGAGGGAAAGGTGGCGAGCAGTACTTC.

This sequence joins TRBV7-9 and TRBJ1-1; possibly TRBD1 for D (6 bases). The length of the CDR3 is 14 residues. Between the trimmed V and J ends, which lost 7 bases and 3 bases, there was a span of 15 bases. The germline V gene has CDR1 SEHNR and CDR2 FQNEAQ (reference sequence). CDR3 protein: CASNKPRGDTEAFF. The CDR3 coding sequence is TGTGCCAGCAATAAACCCAGGGGCGACACTGAAGCTTTCTTT.

The CDR3 loop is CASGAGGYGYTF. DNA of the CDR3: TGTGCCAGCGGAGCAGGGGGCTATGGCTACACCTTC. The J gene is TRBJ1-2, the V gene TRBV7-9; 7 nucleotides agree with TRBD1. The CDR3 runs to 12 residues. The trim removed 8 bases at V and 4 bases at J, leaving 4 bases unmatched. Germline V lookup: CDR1 SEHNR, CDR2 FQNEAQ (reference sequence).

There are a few counts of this clone. The V call is TRBV11-2, the J call TRBJ1-1; TRBD1 matches at 7 bases. CDR3 length equals 14 residues. Germline V gene sequence: CDR1 SGHAT, CDR2 FQNNGV. Trimming removed 5 bases from V and 5 bases from J; junction bases left unmatched: 8. The CDR3 sequence is CASSGYRGQTEAFF. The DNA of the CDR3 is TGTGCCAGCAGCGGATACAGGGGTCAAACTGAAGCTTTCTTT. Full variable domain (remainder filled in from reference TRBV11-2 and TRBJ1-1): EAGVAQSPRYKIIEKRQSVAFWCNPISGHATLYWYQQILGQGPKLLIQFQNNGVVDDSQLPKDRFSAERLKGVDSTLKIQPAKLEDSAVYLCASSGYRGQTEAFFGQGTRLTVV.

Regarding this clone: The same CDR3 can be traced to other DNA sequences in this sample. The CDR3 reads CASSQGDYTDTQYF. Written as DNA, the CDR3 is TGCGCCAGCAGCCAAGGGGACTACACAGATACGCAGTATTTT. V usage is TRBV4-1 and J usage is TRBJ2-3, with 7 bases aligning to TRBD2. Germline V gene data show CDR1 as MGHRA and CDR2 as YSYEKL. V lost 1 base and J lost 2; bases outside the gene matches: 0. The CDR3 totals 14 residues.

V gene TRBV4-1 combines with J gene TRBJ2-1; 9 bases align to TRBD2. The CDR3 is 16 amino acids. Trimming took 1 base from V and 5 from J; bases not matched to a gene: 6. The germline gives CDR1 MGHRA, CDR2 YSYEKL. As DNA, the CDR3 is TGCGCCAGCAGCCAAGTGCGGCTAGCGGGAAACAATGAGCAGTTCTTC. Its translation is CASSQVRLAGNNEQFF.

J is TRBJ2-5 and V is TRBV9, with D tentatively TRBD2 (5 bases). This CDR3 comprises 11 residues. The germline CDR1 and CDR2 sequences are SGDLS and YYNGEE. V gave up 3 bases and J gave up 6 bases, with 6 bases separating them. The CDR3 loop is CASSAGKTQYF. The CDR3 coding sequence is TGTGCCAGCAGCGCGGGGAAGACCCAGTACTTC.

The rearrangement uses TRBV19 and TRBJ2-7; D is possibly TRBD1 (6 bases). The germline V and J ends were trimmed by 7 bases and 3 bases, with 13 bases remaining between them. There are 13 residues in the CDR3. The germline gives CDR1 LNHDA, CDR2 SQIVND (reference sequence). CDR3 amino acids: CASTPGALYEQYF. CDR3 nucleotides: TGTGCCAGTACCCCAGGGGCCCTCTACGAGCAGTACTTC.

This clone was counted only a few times. V is TRBV5-1 and J is TRBJ2-2; D call uncertain. The CDR3 sequence is 11 residues long. With 5 bases removed from V and 6 bases from J, the gap between germline ends came to 5 bases. CDR1 SGHRS and CDR2 YFSETQ come from the germline V gene. The CDR3 DNA sequence: TGCGCCAGCAGAAATGCCGGGGAGCTGTTTTTT. Amino acid sequence: CASRNAGELFF.

V and J are TRBV7-2 and TRBJ2-3; 7 bases are shared with TRBD2. The V gene's germline CDR1 is SGHTA and CDR2 FQGNSA. V trimming: 1 base; J trimming: 6 bases; junction bases outside the gene matches: 4. This CDR3 region has 14 residues. The CDR3 DNA follows: TGTGCCAGCAGCTTAGGGGGACTACCTGATACGCAGTATTTT. Protein product: CASSLGGLPDTQYF.

The rearrangement uses TRBV27 and TRBJ2-1; perhaps TRBD1 as D (5 bases). CDR1 MNHEY and CDR2 SMNVEV come from the germline V gene (reference sequence). V was shortened by 4 bases and J by 3 bases, with 22 bases between the two germline ends. The CDR3 has 18 residues. CDR3 nucleotide sequence: TGTGCCAGCAGTTCGAATTTCCCAGGGCCAAAACACTACAATGAGCAGTTCTTC. This encodes CASSSNFPGPKHYNEQFF.

The chain uses TRBV9 and TRBJ2-5; possibly TRBD1 for D (6 bases). V was shortened by 3 bases and J by 3 bases, with 12 bases between the two germline ends. Germline V CDR1 and CDR2: SGDLS, YYNGEE. This CDR3 has 14 amino acids. The CDR3 DNA reads TGTGCCAGCAGCGCCGGACAGTTCAAAGAGACCCAGTACTTC. As protein: CASSAGQFKETQYF.

The J gene is TRBJ2-7, the V gene TRBV11-3; the match to TRBD1 covers 9 bases. The V gene end was trimmed by 5 bases and the J gene end by 5 bases; junction bases not matched to a gene: 1. Germline-derived CDR1 and CDR2 are SGHNT and YENEEA. The CDR3 extends over 12 amino acids. CDR3 DNA sequence: TGTGCCAGCAGCAGGGACAGGGACGAGCAGTACTTC. It translates to CASSRDRDEQYF.

The chain combines TRBV5-4 with TRBJ2-4, with 8 positions matching TRBD1. V lost 1 base, J lost 7 bases, and 7 bases stayed unmatched. This CDR3 is built from 15 residues. Germline V gives CDR1 SGHNT, CDR2 YYREEE (reference sequence). The CDR3 loop is CASSLFRGRGNIQYF. In DNA, the CDR3 is TGTGCCAGCAGCTTGTTCAGGGGGCGAGGCAACATTCAGTACTTC.